This is a list of T cell receptor beta chains from one sample in a study of T-cell reconstitution after alpha-beta-depleted transplantation in children. From the PCR reads, TCRdb called clonotypes with MiXCR, one entry per CDR3 protein. Found here are about 91,000 distinct CDR3 sequences, roughly 8% of them singletons; the top ten hold 6.9%. Sequenced material: PBMCs from the stem cell graft donor, taken from the stem cell graft. These TCRs come from a human donor who donated a stem cell graft to a child with congenital amegakaryocytic thrombocytopenia. Both conserved end residues are part of each CDR3. The size field is filled for only some rows; it gives once, few, many or a size class.

j_call v_call clone_size cdr3_aa
TRBJ1-6 TRBV30 many CAWSVDKSPLHF
TRBJ2-7 TRBV20-1 many CSASEASRDRSSYEQYF
TRBJ1-2 TRBV4-2 many CASSQVGVTADGYTF
TRBJ1-2 TRBV20-1 medium-sized CSARGMDRGYGYTF
TRBJ2-7 TRBV12-3/TRBV12-4 many CASSGLAGIYEQYF
TRBJ2-3 TRBV20-1 many CSRGADGPSTDTQYF
TRBJ2-1 TRBV5-6 many CASSFWRGSYNEQFF
TRBJ1-2 TRBV24-1 few CATSDPYQGGYTF
TRBJ1-2 TRBV5-1 NA CASSGVAGDYGYTF
TRBJ2-7 TRBV20-1 few CSAPLDRGLRREQYF
TRBJ2-7 TRBV12-3/TRBV12-4 many CASSPLAGGGLYEQYF
TRBJ2-1 TRBV29-1 many CSVLRLAANNEQFF
TRBJ2-1 TRBV4-2 many CASSQGAPGYNEQFF
TRBJ1-1 TRBV30 NA CAWSLRGYDTEAFF
TRBJ1-5 TRBV30 NA CAWSVGGNQPQHF
TRBJ1-4 TRBV4-3 many CASSDRVDEKLFF
TRBJ1-2 TRBV5-1 many CASSPRGGGSINGYTF
TRBJ1-3 TRBV7-9 NA CASSEGTAGNTIYF
TRBJ2-3 TRBV12-3/TRBV12-4 many CASTPDGRGADTQYF
TRBJ2-1 TRBV14 many CASSSRTSGGTPEQFF
TRBJ2-1 TRBV7-2 many CASSYGLAAYNEQFF
TRBJ2-5 TRBV7-2 few CASSMGGGTQETQYF
TRBJ2-1 TRBV20-1 NA CSARDLGLKNEQFF
TRBJ2-1 TRBV7-2 many CASSPGRDNEQFF
TRBJ2-7 TRBV28 many CASRGTGNYEQYF